These 24 T cell receptor beta chains originate from one sample sequenced in a study of post-analysis software for immune sequencing data. Study-wide findings and caveats: In patients, TRBV5-6, TRBV5-1 and TRBV20-1 belonged to 4 or 5 TRBV segments found more frequently than in controls.

Incorporated into the TCR beta cDNA libraries were unique molecular identifiers, which served to reduce PCR and sequencing biases. TCRdb called the PCR reads again in MiXCR, with one record for every CDR3 protein. This sample has 700,000 to 900,000 distinct CDR3 sequences; 46% occur once, and the top ten carry roughly 5.2%. The antigens for these receptors are not known. The sequencing input was blood. These receptors came from a girl under 18 with multiple sclerosis.

This clonotype has more than one count but fewer than ten. This chain joins TRBV12-3 or TRBV12-4 and TRBJ1-2; no definite D call. The CDR3 is made up of 13 amino acids. The V and J ends lost 6 bases and 0 bases respectively, with 8 bases between them. CDR3 region: CASSPNSNYGYTF. CDR3 DNA sequence: TGTGCCAGCAGCCCGAATTCTAACTATGGCTACACCTTC.

This clonotype was seen more than once but under ten times. The CDR3 region is CASSLDPRDIEAFF. The CDR3 DNA is TGTGCCAGCAGCTTAGATCCCCGGGACATTGAAGCTTTCTTT. The V and J genes are TRBV11-2 and TRBJ1-1; a possible D gene is TRBD1 (6 bases). Trimming removed 0 bases from V and 7 bases from J, with 12 bases in between. The CDR3 extends over 14 amino acids. Germline V CDR1 and CDR2: SGHAT, FQNNGV.

This chain links TRBV9 with TRBJ2-1; D possibly corresponds to TRBD1 (6 bases). The CDR3 totals 17 residues. V was cut by 0 bases and J by 4 bases, with 17 bases left in between. CDR1 and CDR2 (germline): SGDLS, YYNGEE. The CDR3 DNA is TGTGCCAGCAGCGTAGATGGACAGCCACCGCCATACAATGAGCAGTTCTTC. This translates into CASSVDGQPPPYNEQFF.

The gene calls are TRBV5-1 and TRBJ2-3, with TRBD1 identical over 7 bases. Germline V lookup: CDR1 SGHRS, CDR2 YFSETQ. The junction had 14 bases not matched to a gene; V was cut back by 4 bases and J by 0 bases. The CDR3 totals 18 residues. The CDR3 DNA follows: TGCGCCAGCAGCCGGGACCCTGGGACAGCCGATAGCACAGATACGCAGTATTTT. It translates to CASSRDPGTADSTDTQYF.

This clonotype was observed a handful of times. J is TRBJ2-1 and V is TRBV15; either TRBD1 or TRBD2 may supply D (5 bases each). Per the germline V gene, CDR1 is LNHNV and CDR2 is YYDKDF (reference sequence). Trimming left V 0 bases short and J 12 bases short, with 18 bases between. The CDR3 has 15 residues. For the CDR3, the DNA is TGTGCCACCAGCAGAGATAGGGCCGGGGCGCTCGTGCAGTTCTTC. It is translated as CATSRDRAGALVQFF.

The chain joins TRBV6-5 to TRBJ1-2, with a tentative D call TRBD1 (6 bases). Germline values: CDR1 MNHEY, CDR2 SVGAGI. The CDR3 runs to 13 residues. Trimming left V 5 bases short and J 8 bases short, with 15 bases between. DNA for the CDR3: TGTGCCAGCAGTCCCCTAGGGGGAGGCGGCTACACCTTC. It yields the protein CASSPLGGGGYTF.

This chain joins TRBV4-1 and TRBJ2-5; 10 bases are a match to TRBD1. Germline CDR1 reads MGHRA; CDR2 reads YSYEKL. After removal of 1 base from V and 5 bases from J, the junction contained 7 bases not matched to a gene. This CDR3 has 16 residues. CDR3 amino acids: CASSQVGTGVGETQYF. The CDR3, as DNA: TGCGCCAGCAGCCAAGTCGGGACAGGGGTAGGGGAGACCCAGTACTTC.

This chain uses TRBV29-1 with TRBJ2-1; TRBD2 is a possible D gene (6 bases). This CDR3 comprises 16 residues. Deletions cut 0 bases from V and 0 bases from J, with 12 bases between. In germline, CDR1 is SQVTM, CDR2 ANQGSEA. The CDR3 sequence is CSVEDSAGSSYNEQFF. The CDR3 DNA sequence: TGCAGCGTTGAAGATTCCGCGGGATCCTCCTACAATGAGCAGTTCTTC.

The chain carries TRBV7-9 and TRBJ2-1, with a weak D call TRBD2 (6 bases). The CDR3 covers 17 residues. V dropped 5 bases and J dropped 3 bases, with 20 bases sitting between them. Germline V gene sequence: CDR1 SEHNR, CDR2 FQNEAQ (reference sequence). The CDR3 protein is CASSAGLGDFSYNEQFF. CDR3 sequence (DNA): TGTGCCAGCAGCGCCGGCCTGGGGGACTTTAGCTACAATGAGCAGTTCTTC.

This clonotype was found a few times. The chain couples TRBV12-3 or TRBV12-4 to TRBJ2-1, with TRBD1 matching over 9 bases. Germline trimming cut 2 bases from V and 5 bases from J; bases unmatched to any gene: 4. The CDR3 sequence is 15 residues long. In nucleotides, the CDR3 is TGTGCCAGCAGTTTATGGACAGGGGTGGACAATGAGCAGTTCTTC. This encodes CASSLWTGVDNEQFF.

The CDR3 nucleotides read TGCAGCGCCCAAGCTGGCGGCCGGAGCTCTGGGGCCAACGTCCTGACTTTC. Amino acid sequence: CSAQAGGRSSGANVLTF. This rearrangement joins TRBV29-1 to TRBJ2-6; D unclear. Deletions cut 7 bases from V and 0 bases from J, with 19 bases between. Germline V CDR1 and CDR2: SQVTM, ANQGSEA. The CDR3 consists of 17 residues.

This clonotype qualifies as medium-sized. The V call is TRBV6-5, the J call TRBJ2-1; a weak D match, TRBD2 (7 bases). Trimming cost V 2 bases and J 4 bases, with 15 bases left between them. In germline, CDR1 is MNHEY, CDR2 SVGAGI. The length of the CDR3 is 16 residues. The CDR3 loop is CASSYAGKGGYNEQFF. The CDR3 DNA reads TGTGCCAGCAGTTACGCGGGGAAGGGGGGGTACAATGAGCAGTTCTTC.

This chain joins TRBV5-1 and TRBJ2-7; no definite D call. Looked up from germline, CDR1 is SGHRS and CDR2 is YFSETQ. The CDR3 runs to 12 residues. V dropped 9 bases and J dropped 1 base, with 11 bases sitting between them. The CDR3 DNA sequence: TGCGCCACTTCGCCCGGATCCTACGAGCAGTACTTC. Its translation: CATSPGSYEQYF.

The chain couples TRBV29-1 to TRBJ1-4; maybe TRBD1 (5 bases). The V gene's germline CDR1 is SQVTM and CDR2 ANQGSEA. The V and J ends lost 7 bases and 7 bases respectively, with 16 bases between them. This CDR3 comprises 13 residues. CDR3 loop: CSARGGSVEKLFF. Written as DNA, the CDR3 is TGCAGCGCCCGGGGGGGTTCAGTTGAAAAACTGTTTTTT.

There are a few counts of this clonotype. This chain joins TRBV7-2 and TRBJ1-1; D remains unclear. The V gene's germline CDR1 is SGHTA and CDR2 FQGNSA. Trimming shortened V by 5 bases and J by 0 bases, and 10 bases separated the two germline ends. The length of the CDR3 is 14 residues. The CDR3 here is CASSGGAVNTEAFF. CDR3 in DNA: TGTGCCAGCAGCGGAGGTGCAGTGAACACTGAAGCTTTCTTT.

CDR3 sequence (DNA): TGTGCCAGCAAACCGGGACTAGCGGCCTACGAGCAGTACTTC. Amino acids: CASKPGLAAYEQYF. The V and J genes are TRBV12-3 or TRBV12-4 and TRBJ2-7, with TRBD2 matching 11 bases. The CDR3 is 14 amino acids. Trimming at V came to 7 bases and at J to 2 bases, leaving 4 bases not matched to a gene.

This clonotype has only a few counts. This rearrangement joins TRBV15 to TRBJ2-1, with a tentative D call TRBD1 (5 bases). The germline V and J ends were trimmed by 0 bases and 8 bases, with 14 bases remaining between them. In germline, CDR1 is LNHNV, CDR2 YYDKDF (reference sequence). This CDR3 spans 15 amino acids. The CDR3 DNA reads as TGTGCCACCAGCAGAGATCTCCCCGAAGGGGATGAGCAGTTCTTC. Its translation is CATSRDLPEGDEQFF.

This chain joins TRBV6-2 or TRBV6-3 and TRBJ2-7; TRBD2 might be the D (6 bases). This CDR3 spans 16 amino acids. Germline CDR1 reads MNHEY; CDR2 reads SVGEGT. Trimming removed 6 bases from V and 3 bases from J, with 21 bases in between. The CDR3 bases are TGTGCCAGCAGCGGACATCTCCGGGACTTTCACTACGAGCAGTACTTC. This translates into CASSGHLRDFHYEQYF.

J is TRBJ2-1 and V is TRBV6-1; 10 nucleotides align to TRBD2. The length of the CDR3 is 19 residues. Germline loops: CDR1 MNHNS, CDR2 SASEGT. Trimming took 0 bases from V and 4 from J; bases not matched to a gene: 12. CDR3 loop: CASSEAGGLAGEPYNEQFF. The CDR3 nucleotides are TGTGCCAGCAGTGAAGCGGGGGGGCTAGCGGGAGAGCCTTACAATGAGCAGTTCTTC.

The chain joins TRBV30 to TRBJ2-7; a possible D gene is TRBD2 (5 bases). This CDR3 region has 14 residues. In germline, CDR1 is GTSNPN, CDR2 SVGIG (reference sequence). V shed 5 bases and J shed 1 base, with 15 bases lying between them. DNA for the CDR3: TGTGCCTGGGGCCGGGCCCCGGGGTCCTACGAGCAGTACTTC. It is translated as CAWGRAPGSYEQYF.

The CDR3 region is CASSPCGGRGNIQYF. CDR3 DNA: TGTGCCAGCAGCCCGTGTGGGGGGCGCGGGAACATTCAGTACTTC. The gene calls are TRBV7-2 and TRBJ2-4; D assignment may be TRBD1 or TRBD2 (6 bases each). There are 15 residues in the CDR3. Germline-derived CDR1 and CDR2 are SGHTA and FQGNSA. V lost 5 bases and J lost 7, with 18 bases in between.

The rearrangement links TRBV7-9 to TRBJ2-1; D might be TRBD1 (5 bases). The germline V and J ends were trimmed by 5 bases and 0 bases, with 14 bases remaining between them. The CDR3 loop spans 16 amino acids. Germline V gene lookup returns CDR1 SEHNR and CDR2 FQNEAQ (reference sequence). The CDR3 region has the DNA TGTGCCAGCAGCCCCCGGCAGGGTACCTCCTACAATGAGCAGTTCTTC. This codes for CASSPRQGTSYNEQFF.

The chain is built from TRBV7-8 and TRBJ2-7; 8 bases are a match to TRBD1. The CDR3 is 17 residues long. The germline V gene encodes CDR1 SGHVS and CDR2 FQNEAQ. V was pared by 2 bases and J by 5 bases, with 14 bases of the junction left unmatched. The CDR3 sequence: CASSLLSVGQGRDEQYF. Written as DNA, the CDR3 is TGTGCCAGCAGCTTACTTAGTGTTGGACAGGGTAGGGACGAGCAGTACTTC.

V gene TRBV10-3 combines with J gene TRBJ2-3; tentative D call: TRBD2 (7 bases). Germline loops: CDR1 ENHRY, CDR2 SYGVKD. V dropped 5 bases and J dropped 0 bases, with 15 bases sitting between them. The CDR3 contains 16 residues. The chain's CDR3 is CAISRGGDRSTDTQYF. Here the CDR3 DNA reads TGTGCCATCAGTAGGGGGGGTGATAGGAGCACAGATACGCAGTATTTT.